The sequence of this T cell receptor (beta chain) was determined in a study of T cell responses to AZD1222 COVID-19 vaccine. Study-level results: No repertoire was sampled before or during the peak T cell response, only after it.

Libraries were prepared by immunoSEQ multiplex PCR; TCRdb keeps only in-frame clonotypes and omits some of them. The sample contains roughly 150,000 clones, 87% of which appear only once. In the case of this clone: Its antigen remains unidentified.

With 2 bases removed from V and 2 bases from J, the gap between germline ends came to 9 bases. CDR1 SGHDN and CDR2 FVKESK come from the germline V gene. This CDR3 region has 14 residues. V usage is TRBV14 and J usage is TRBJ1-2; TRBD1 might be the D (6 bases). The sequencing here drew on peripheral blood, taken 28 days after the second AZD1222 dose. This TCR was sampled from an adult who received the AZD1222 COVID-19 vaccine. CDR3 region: CASSQLGANYGYTF. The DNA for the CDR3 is TGTGCCAGCAGCCAACTGGGGGCCAACTATGGCTACACCTTC. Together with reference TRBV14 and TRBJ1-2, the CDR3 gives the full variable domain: EAGVTQFPSHSVIEKGQTVTLRCDPISGHDNLYWYRRVMGKEIKFLLHFVKESKQDESGMPNNRFLAERTGGTYSTLKVQPAELEDSGVYFCASSQLGANYGYTFGSGTRLTVV.